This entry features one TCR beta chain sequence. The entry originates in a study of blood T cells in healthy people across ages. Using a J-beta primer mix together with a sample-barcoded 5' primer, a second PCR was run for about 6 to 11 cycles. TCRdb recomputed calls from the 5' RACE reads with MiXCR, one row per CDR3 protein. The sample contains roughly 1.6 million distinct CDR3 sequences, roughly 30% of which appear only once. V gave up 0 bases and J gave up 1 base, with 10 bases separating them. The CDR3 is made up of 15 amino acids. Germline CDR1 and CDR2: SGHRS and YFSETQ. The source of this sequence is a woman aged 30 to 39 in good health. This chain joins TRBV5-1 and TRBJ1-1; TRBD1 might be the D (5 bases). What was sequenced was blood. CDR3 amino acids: CASSLDWGTNTEAFF. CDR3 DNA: TGCGCCAGCAGCTTGGATTGGGGGACGAACACTGAAGCTTTCTTT.